This TCR beta chain was observed in a study of CD8 T cells in ankylosing spondylitis. Study conclusions and caveats: Disease-associated clones were CD8+ and fairly uncommon in peripheral blood. In reactive arthritis synovial fluid and blood, some motif variants had been reported before. Ankylosing spondylitis blood seemed to carry a telltale TCR beta motif made of several highly homologous variants. According to the report, clones linked to the disease were significantly enriched in matched synovial fluid samples taken from ankylosing spondylitis patients.

The CDR3 runs to 15 residues. Germline V gene data show CDR1 as MNHEY and CDR2 as SMNVEV (reference sequence). V shed 5 bases, J shed 5 bases, and the junction held 9 bases outside the gene matches. Concerning this clonotype itself: The antigen is not known.

Molecular-barcoded quantitative 5'-RACE produced these TCR beta libraries. TCRdb called the 5' RACE reads again in MiXCR, with one record for every CDR3 protein. This sample carries approximately 540,000 distinct CDR3 sequences, 9.5% to 15% of them seen once, and the ten largest clones take approximately 7%. This chain links TRBV27 with TRBJ1-1; 9 bases are shared with TRBD1. This TCR was recovered from a male donor with ankylosing spondylitis. What was sequenced was blood, either unsorted or a sorted T cell fraction (not recorded which). CDR3 coding DNA: TGTGCCAGCAGTCCACAGGGGGCGCGATGGACTGAAGCTTTCTTT. Translated, it gives CASSPQGARWTEAFF.